This TCR beta chain was captured by sequencing in a study of Graves' ophthalmopathy and Graves' hyperthyroidism. Study-level background: Peripheral blood was obtained at first diagnosis, ahead of any treatment. Regarding the study as a whole: The majority of expanded thyroid clonotypes above 0.001 frequency also occurred in blood.

This clonotype was detected ten times or more. Its matching antigen is unknown. Under 3 months in duration, the ophthalmopathy in affected donors had moderate-to-severe activity, CAS ≥3 and NOSPECS ≥4. Out of 9 to 10 ml of fresh peripheral blood, PBMCs were obtained. Amplification targeted the TCR beta CDR3 regions, with RNA transcripts as the source material. The first-round RT-PCR employed HTBI primers together with the Qiagen OneStep RT-PCR kit. A multiplex PCR was then performed as the second round. TCRdb reprocessed the multiplex PCR reads via MiXCR and lists one record per CDR3 protein. The repertoire has 650,000 to 900,000 distinct CDR3 sequences, roughly 41% of them found once; the top ten carry roughly 45%. The CDR3 is 14 amino acids. Germline V gene lookup returns CDR1 SEHNR and CDR2 FQNEAQ (reference sequence). Trimming took off 4 bases at V and 2 bases at J, with 11 bases between the two ends.

This receptor was obtained from an adult man with Graves' ophthalmopathy. Sequencing input: peripheral blood. V usage is TRBV7-9 and J usage is TRBJ1-2, with D uncertain. The CDR3 sequence: CASSSLYPNYGYTF. The DNA of the CDR3 is TGTGCCAGCAGCTCACTGTACCCAAACTATGGCTACACCTTC.